This is a list of T cell receptor beta chains from one sample in a study of T cells after yellow fever vaccination. Using its own MiXCR run on the 5' RACE reads, TCRdb lists one record per CDR3 protein. The sample includes 300,000 to 350,000 distinct CDR3 sequences, around 4.1% of them seen just once. Source: PBMCs, taken 5 days after the yellow fever booster vaccination. The source of these receptors is a young man who received the YFV17D yellow fever vaccine. Both conserved end residues are part of each CDR3. Some rows mark clone size as missing; the rest say once, few, many or name a class of expanded clone.

CDR3 protein	J gene	CDR3 length	clone size	V gene
CASRDGGSGTDTQYF	TRBJ2-3	15	many	TRBV4-2
CASALPGTEAFF	TRBJ1-1	12	many	TRBV5-1
CSARKQQETQYF	TRBJ2-5	12	few	TRBV20-1
CASSLAGPLGRLFF	TRBJ2-2	14	many	TRBV5-1
CASSQSSRYTEAFF	TRBJ1-1	14	-	TRBV3-1
CASSLLGRGSGYTF	TRBJ1-2	14	few	TRBV7-8
CASSQEGPTYNEQFF	TRBJ2-1	15	few	TRBV4-3
CASSQLLYGDTIYF	TRBJ1-3	14	many	TRBV4-2
CASSRRGNNYTF	TRBJ1-2	12	many	TRBV9
CASSLSFTGLFDSPLHF	TRBJ1-6	17	few	TRBV7-6
CASSEAGVLNTEAFF	TRBJ1-1	15	few	TRBV10-2
CASSLEGFATEQFF	TRBJ2-1	14	few	TRBV7-7
CASSYSPVNSGNTIYF	TRBJ1-3	16	many	TRBV6-5
CASSLAPGQNTGELFF	TRBJ2-2	16	few	TRBV7-6
CASSINQGAREQFF	TRBJ2-1	14	few	TRBV6-6
CASSFPGAPGETQYF	TRBJ2-5	15	few	TRBV5-1
CAWSGQGEQPQHF	TRBJ1-5	13	few	TRBV30
CASSLAGTSGTFTDTQYF	TRBJ2-3	18	many	TRBV12-3/TRBV12-4
CASSAEGPYNEQFF	TRBJ2-1	14	many	TRBV6-6
CASSQGGASEKLFF	TRBJ1-4	14	-	TRBV4-2
CASSLLGLGPYEQYF	TRBJ2-7	15	few	TRBV12-3/TRBV12-4
CASSPTAQVYNEQFF	TRBJ2-1	15	few	TRBV28
CSVVLAGLTDTQYF	TRBJ2-3	14	many	TRBV29-1
CASTQGQRFGYTF	TRBJ1-2	13	many	TRBV5-1
CASSQVGSGEWSSYNEQFF	TRBJ2-1	19	few	TRBV4-3
CASSRDTGKDTQYF	TRBJ2-3	14	few	TRBV13
CASSAGWNQPQHF	TRBJ1-5	13	few	TRBV7-9
CASSPEVARETQYF	TRBJ2-5	14	few	TRBV5-4
CAINDLPSNTGELFF	TRBJ2-2	15	many	TRBV7-2
CASSQQERVRNYGYTF	TRBJ1-2	16	many	TRBV4-2
CAISDLLAGRRETQYF	TRBJ2-5	16	-	TRBV10-3
CASSLGRGENTEAFF	TRBJ1-1	15	many	TRBV5-5
CASSLLTGTSGGANEQFF	TRBJ2-1	18	many	TRBV3-1
CASSWGGGTYNEQFF	TRBJ2-1	15	-	TRBV7-2
CASSGSGSGIQYF	TRBJ2-4	13	-	TRBV19
CASSPRQRGGKEKLFF	TRBJ1-4	16	-	TRBV7-2
CASSSTGSLNTEAFF	TRBJ1-1	15	many	TRBV2
CASSYSFETQYF	TRBJ2-5	12	many	TRBV6-2/TRBV6-3
CASSLAAGKETQYF	TRBJ2-5	14	-	TRBV5-1
CASQDSYNSPLHF	TRBJ1-6	13	-	TRBV7-9
CASSLEGVRADTQYF	TRBJ2-3	15	few	TRBV7-2
CASSLGRTLSYEQYF	TRBJ2-7	15	few	TRBV7-9
CASSLDYNEQFF	TRBJ2-1	12	many	TRBV5-6
CASSQSRTGNSPLHF	TRBJ1-6	15	-	TRBV23-1
CASSQLGTQYF	TRBJ2-5	11	few	TRBV5-6
CASRAGQNQPQHF	TRBJ1-5	13	many	TRBV7-2
CASSRRMRTVGSGGTDTQYF	TRBJ2-3	20	few	TRBV4-2
CASGTGWQPQHF	TRBJ1-5	12	many	TRBV6-2/TRBV6-3
CASSEARNYGYTF	TRBJ1-2	13	few	TRBV6-1
CASSAQGAQGDTQYF	TRBJ2-3	15	many	TRBV2
CASSLGQGGHGYTF	TRBJ1-2	14	few	TRBV12-3/TRBV12-4
CSASNSENNSPLHF	TRBJ1-6	14	few	TRBV20-1
CASSPEGYQETQYF	TRBJ2-5	14	many	TRBV7-3
CASLWGTDTQYF	TRBJ2-3	12	few	TRBV18
CASRPNQVAPNEKLFF	TRBJ1-4	16	-	TRBV4-3
CASSQGRGFNNEQFF	TRBJ2-1	15	-	TRBV4-1
CAINYGASSYNEQFF	TRBJ2-1	15	few	TRBV10-3
CASSRTVSETQYF	TRBJ2-5	13	many	TRBV14
CASSLGFRRGTDTQYF	TRBJ2-3	16	few	TRBV7-2
CASKVGNTGELFF	TRBJ2-2	13	many	TRBV5-1